The 2 T cell receptor beta chains in this list originate from one sample, sequenced in a study of blood T cell repertoires in COVID-19. The protocol was immunoSEQ multiplex PCR, while the TCRdb copy is restricted to in-frame clones and leaves out a portion. The table has around 320,000 clones, over 85% seen once. The sample consisted of peripheral blood. The receptors stem from a woman between 25 and 40 years old with COVID-19, enrolled during active disease.

This chain joins TRBV27 and TRBJ1-5; 8 bases fit TRBD1. The germline V gene encodes CDR1 MNHEY and CDR2 SMNVEV (reference sequence). J was trimmed by 7 bases and V by 5 bases; bases with no gene match: 10. The CDR3 runs 15 residues. Written as DNA, the CDR3 is TGTGCCAGCAGTCGGGCCCAGGGGGCGGGACAGCCCCAGCATTTT. As protein: CASSRAQGAGQPQHF.

The J gene is TRBJ1-1, the V gene TRBV4-1, with 8 bases matching TRBD1. Germline loops: CDR1 MGHRA, CDR2 YSYEKL. The CDR3 extends over 15 amino acids. V lost 3 bases, J lost 4 bases, and 7 bases stayed unmatched. The DNA of the CDR3 is TGCGCCAGCAGCCATAGGTCCACAGGGGGCACTGAAGCTTTCTTT. It encodes CASSHRSTGGTEAFF.